In this sample, the clone carrying this T cell receptor (beta chain) turned up many times. The antigen is not known. This CDR3 region has 17 residues. V trimming: 0 bases; J trimming: 1 base; junction bases outside the gene matches: 8. Germline V gene sequence: CDR1 SGHRS, CDR2 YFSETQ. Construction of the TCRbeta library involved unique molecular identifiers. Each CDR3 protein is one row after TCRdb ran MiXCR on the PCR reads. The sample contains 200,000 to 250,000 distinct CDR3 sequences, around 9.2% of which appear only once. This entry is derived from a study of T-cell reconstitution after alpha-beta-depleted transplantation in children. Study-level results: At the one-year point after transplant, T-cell counts and TCRbeta diversity were found to come mostly from T cells that had been newly produced. About two months after transplant, alpha-beta T cells reportedly came from several hundred expanded graft clones. Surviving recipient T cells and thymic progenitors accounted for the high day-60 TCRbeta diversity observed in some patients.

Source: PBMCs, mostly from graft donor cells, taken 360 days after TCRalphabeta/CD19-depleted stem cell transplant. V is TRBV5-1 and J is TRBJ1-1; TRBD1 agrees at 8 bases. This TCR derives from a male patient aged 2-15 years who had a stem cell transplant for acute myeloid leukemia, so the T cells may come from the graft donor. The CDR3 coding sequence is TGCGCCAGCAGCTTGGATGGCAGGGGGCCAGCGAACACTGAAGCTTTCTTT. The encoded protein is CASSLDGRGPANTEAFF.